These 18 T cell receptor beta chains were sequenced from one sample in a study of blood T cells in healthy people across ages. It was with a sample-barcoded 5' primer and a J-beta primer mix that a second PCR of roughly 7 to 11 cycles was run. MiXCR, run by TCRdb on the 5' RACE reads, gives a single entry per CDR3 protein. Among about a million distinct CDR3 sequences listed, roughly 47% were seen once. The sequenced sample consisted of blood. These receptors all come from a woman aged 55-75 years in good health.

This clonotype was detected only a few times. This rearrangement joins TRBV10-1 to TRBJ2-3, with TRBD1 matching 7 bases. This CDR3 is built from 13 residues. In germline, CDR1 is WNHNN, CDR2 SYGVQD (reference sequence). V lost 7 bases and J lost 5; bases outside the gene matches: 6. CDR3 region: CASNRDRRDTQYF. For the CDR3, the DNA is TGCGCCAGCAACCGGGACAGAAGAGATACGCAGTATTTT.

This clonotype was counted between two and nine times. For the CDR3, the DNA is TGTGCCAGCAGCTTAAGGCTGTCAGAGACCCAGTACTTC. Its translation: CASSLRLSETQYF. The chain recombines TRBV7-2 with TRBJ2-5; no definite D call. The CDR3 covers 13 residues. From germline, CDR1 is SGHTA and CDR2 FQGNSA. Trimming took off 2 bases at V and 4 bases at J, with 8 bases between the two ends. The full variable domain, with the rest looked up from reference TRBV7-2 and TRBJ2-5, is GAGVSQSPSNKVTEKGKDVELRCDPISGHTALYWYRQSLGQGLEFLIYFQGNSAPDKSGLPSDRFSAERTGGSVSTLTIQRTQQEDSAVYLCASSLRLSETQYFGPGTRLLVL.

This clonotype has just a few counts. J is TRBJ2-5 and V is TRBV20-1, with D perhaps matching TRBD1 (8 bases). The tail of the sequence fits TRBJ2-7 better, so the J call may be wrong. The CDR3 length is 13 residues. CDR1 is DFQATT, CDR2 SNEGSKA, per germline (reference sequence). CDR3 protein: CSAAQGGDYEQYF. The DNA for the CDR3 is TGCAGTGCCGCACAGGGGGGGGATTACGAGCAGTACTTC.

V and J are TRBV2 and TRBJ2-2, with D perhaps matching TRBD1 (5 bases). Germline CDR1 SNHLY, CDR2 FYNNEI. There are 14 residues in the CDR3. Trimming removed 9 bases at V and 0 bases at J, with 11 bases between. CDR3 amino acids: CASKDKANTGELFF. CDR3 DNA sequence: TGTGCCAGTAAGGACAAGGCGAACACCGGGGAGCTGTTTTTT.

The rearrangement links TRBV28 to TRBJ2-3, with 7 positions matching TRBD2. Unmatched junction bases numbered 12, after V lost 9 bases and J lost 12 bases. CDR3 length equals 12 residues. Germline loops: CDR1 MDHEN, CDR2 SYDVKM. CDR3 coding DNA: TGTGCCAGTGGGGGGGTCGAAGAGACCCAGTATTTT. It translates to CASGGVEETQYF. The whole variable domain, remainder taken from reference TRBV28 and TRBJ2-3, is DVKVTQSSRYLVKRTGEKVFLECVQDMDHENMFWYRQDPGLGLRLIYFSYDVKMKEKGDIPEGYSVSREKKERFSLILESASTNQTSMYLCASGGVEETQYFGPGTRLTVL.

The chain uses TRBV9 and TRBJ2-5; perhaps TRBD1 as D (5 bases). TRBJ2-7 matches the DNA end more closely, so the J call is doubtful. CDR3 size: 13 residues. Germline values: CDR1 SGDLS, CDR2 YYNGEE. The CDR3 protein is CATNRTKTCEQYF. The CDR3 DNA reads TGTGCCACAAACAGGACAAAAACCTGCGAGCAGTACTTC.

The chain carries TRBV3-1 and TRBJ2-1, with 7 nucleotides matching TRBD2. The CDR3 spans 15 residues. After removal of 0 bases from V and 6 bases from J, the junction contained 5 bases not matched to a gene. Germline V gene sequence: CDR1 LGHDT, CDR2 YNNKEL (reference sequence). As DNA, the CDR3 is TGTGCCAGCAGCCAAGAAGCGGGAAGCGTCAATGAGCAGTTCTTC. Its translation is CASSQEAGSVNEQFF.

Of note for this clonotype: One end of the junction varies from germline; a read error may be responsible. The chain uses TRBV20-1 and TRBJ2-1; 13 nucleotides align to TRBD2. The CDR3 runs 18 residues. Germline CDR1 is DFQATT and CDR2 is SNEGSKA (reference sequence). The CDR3, as DNA: TGCAGTGCTAGGTCGCCCGGACTAGCGGGAGTACCCTACAGTGAGCAGTTCTTC. Translating it yields CSARSPGLAGVPYSEQFF.

The table lists this clonotype with a few counts. The chain employs TRBV20-1 and TRBJ2-7; tentatively, D is TRBD1 (5 bases). Germline V lookup: CDR1 DFQATT, CDR2 SNEGSKA (reference sequence). Between the trimmed V and J ends, which lost 0 bases and 0 bases, there was a span of 9 bases. CDR3 size: 14 residues. CDR3 residues: CSARDPTASYEQYF. In DNA, the CDR3 is TGCAGTGCTAGAGATCCGACAGCCTCCTACGAGCAGTACTTC.

The CDR3 loop is CSVTPTGGTEAFF. DNA of the CDR3: TGCAGCGTGACCCCGACAGGGGGAACTGAAGCTTTCTTT. The V call is TRBV29-1, the J call TRBJ1-1; 9 bases agree with TRBD1. The CDR3 contains 13 residues. Trimming took 6 bases from V and 5 from J; bases not matched to a gene: 7. The germline gives CDR1 SQVTM, CDR2 ANQGSEA.

The V and J genes are TRBV28 and TRBJ1-2; a weak D match, TRBD1 (6 bases). Trimming left V 7 bases short and J 0 bases short, with 15 bases between. Germline V gene sequence: CDR1 MDHEN, CDR2 SYDVKM. The CDR3 has 15 residues. CDR3 nucleotides: TGTGCCAGCACCGTGGAGGGGGGAGCTAACTATGGCTACACCTTC. As protein: CASTVEGGANYGYTF.

The V gene is TRBV4-1, the J gene TRBJ2-7; D possibly matches TRBD1 or TRBD2 (6 bases each). Trimming left V 0 bases short and J 3 bases short, with 15 bases between. Germline lookup yields CDR1 MGHRA and CDR2 YSYEKL. The CDR3 consists of 16 residues. Here the CDR3 reads CASSQDLAGQNYEQYF. The DNA for the CDR3 is TGCGCCAGCAGCCAAGACCTCGCGGGACAAAACTACGAGCAGTACTTC.

The chain couples TRBV7-3 to TRBJ2-3, with TRBD1 as a possible D gene (5 bases). The CDR3 runs to 15 residues. Germline lookup yields CDR1 SGHTA and CDR2 FQGTGA. V was pared by 2 bases and J by 4 bases, with 13 bases between. Written as DNA, the CDR3 is TGTGCCAGCAGCTTAGACGGGTTAGGGGCAGATACGCAGTATTTT. Translating gives CASSLDGLGADTQYF.

This clonotype has more than one count but fewer than ten. This chain uses TRBV3-1 with TRBJ2-7, with TRBD1 matching 10 bases. CDR1 and CDR2 from the germline V gene are LGHDT and YNNKEL (reference sequence). With 2 bases clipped from V and 6 bases from J, the junction kept 4 bases outside the gene matches. The CDR3 totals 14 residues. CDR3 sequence reads: CASSQPGTGVEQYF. The CDR3 coding sequence is TGTGCCAGCAGCCAACCCGGGACAGGGGTCGAGCAGTACTTC.

There are a few counts of this clonotype. The V call is TRBV18, the J call TRBJ2-5; weak D call: TRBD1 (6 bases). The J call may be mistaken, given a closer DNA end match to TRBJ2-7. Germline values: CDR1 KGHSH, CDR2 LQKENI. The CDR3 runs 13 residues. For the CDR3, the DNA is TGTGCCAGCTCATCCGGGACATTATACGAGCAGTACTTC. This gives the protein CASSSGTLYEQYF.

This clonotype was seen a few times. The chain couples TRBV7-9 to TRBJ2-5; D not resolved. V lost 2 bases and J 5 bases, leaving 9 bases between the germline ends. There are 13 residues in the CDR3. Germline CDR1 SEHNR, CDR2 FQNEAQ (reference sequence). DNA for the CDR3: TGTGCCAGCAGCTTACAGGTCGTGGAGACCCAGTACTTC. It is translated as CASSLQVVETQYF.

This chain links TRBV20-1 with TRBJ2-7, with 8 positions matching TRBD1. CDR1 and CDR2 (germline): DFQATT, SNEGSKA (reference sequence). V shed 6 bases and J 4 bases; nucleotides not matched to a gene: 14. The CDR3 is 15 residues long. In DNA form, the CDR3 reads TGCAGTGCCCAGGCGTGGGCAGGGGGCCTTTACGAGCAGTACTTC. Protein product: CSAQAWAGGLYEQYF.

This clonotype was seen more than once but under ten times. The J gene is TRBJ2-7, the V gene TRBV12-3 or TRBV12-4, with D unresolved. V dropped 6 bases and J dropped 4 bases, with 10 bases sitting between them. This CDR3 has 12 amino acids. CDR3 nucleotides: TGTGCCAGCAGCACCCTTAGGTACGAGCAGTACTTC. Translated: CASSTLRYEQYF.